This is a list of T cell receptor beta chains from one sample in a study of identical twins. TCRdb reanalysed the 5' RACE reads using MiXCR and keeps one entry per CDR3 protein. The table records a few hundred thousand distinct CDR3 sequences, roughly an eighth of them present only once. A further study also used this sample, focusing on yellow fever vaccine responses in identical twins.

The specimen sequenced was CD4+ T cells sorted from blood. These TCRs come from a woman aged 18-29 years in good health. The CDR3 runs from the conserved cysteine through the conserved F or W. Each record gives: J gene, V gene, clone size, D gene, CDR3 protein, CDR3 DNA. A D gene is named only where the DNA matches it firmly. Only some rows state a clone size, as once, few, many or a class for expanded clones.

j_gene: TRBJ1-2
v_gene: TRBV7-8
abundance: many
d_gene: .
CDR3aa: CASSFRDRDYGYTF
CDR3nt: TGTGCCAGCAGCTTTAGAGACAGAGACTATGGCTACACCTTC

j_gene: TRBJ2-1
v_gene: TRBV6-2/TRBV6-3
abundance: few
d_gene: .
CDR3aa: CASKPNPAGANYNEQFF
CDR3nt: TGTGCCAGCAAACCGAACCCTGCAGGAGCCAACTACAATGAGCAGTTCTTC

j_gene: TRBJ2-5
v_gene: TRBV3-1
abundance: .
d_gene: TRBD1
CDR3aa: CASSQGDRGEWETQYF
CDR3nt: TGTGCCAGCAGCCAAGGAGACAGGGGGGAATGGGAGACCCAGTACTTC

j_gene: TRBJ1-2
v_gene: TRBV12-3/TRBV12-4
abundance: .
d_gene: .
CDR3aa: CASSLGTKNYGYTF
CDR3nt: TGTGCCAGCAGTTTAGGGACAAAGAACTATGGCTACACCTTC

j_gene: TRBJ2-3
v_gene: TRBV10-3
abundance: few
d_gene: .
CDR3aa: CAISPSPASTDTQYF
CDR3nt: TGTGCCATCAGTCCATCGCCGGCTAGCACAGATACGCAGTATTTT

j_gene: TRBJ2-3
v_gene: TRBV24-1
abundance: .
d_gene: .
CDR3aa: CATSDPGPAEGTDTQYF
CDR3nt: TGTGCCACCAGTGATCCTGGACCCGCCGAGGGCACAGATACGCAGTATTTT

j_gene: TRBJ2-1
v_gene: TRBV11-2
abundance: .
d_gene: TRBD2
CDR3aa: CASSLGGRNYNEQFF
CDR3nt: TGTGCCAGCAGCTTAGGCGGGAGAAATTACAATGAGCAGTTCTTC

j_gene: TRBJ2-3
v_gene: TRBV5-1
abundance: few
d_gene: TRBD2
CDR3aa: CASSLRLAGAPDTQYF
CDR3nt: TGCGCCAGCAGCTTGAGACTAGCGGGGGCCCCAGATACGCAGTATTTT

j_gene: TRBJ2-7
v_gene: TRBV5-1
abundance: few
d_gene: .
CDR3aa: CASSFLAPASAHPYEQYF
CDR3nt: TGCGCCAGCAGCTTCCTCGCACCAGCTAGCGCCCACCCCTACGAGCAGTACTTC

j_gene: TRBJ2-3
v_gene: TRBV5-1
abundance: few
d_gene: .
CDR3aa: CASSLVVSADTQYF
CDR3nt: TGCGCCAGCAGCTTGGTGGTCTCGGCAGATACGCAGTATTTT

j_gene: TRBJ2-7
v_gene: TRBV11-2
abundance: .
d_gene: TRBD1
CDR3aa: CASSAMGQGSSYEQYF
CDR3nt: TGTGCCAGCAGCGCCATGGGACAGGGGAGCTCCTACGAGCAGTACTTC

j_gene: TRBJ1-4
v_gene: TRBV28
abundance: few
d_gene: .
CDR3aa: CASSLPATNEKLFF
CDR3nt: TGTGCCAGCAGTTTGCCAGCAACTAATGAAAAACTGTTTTTT

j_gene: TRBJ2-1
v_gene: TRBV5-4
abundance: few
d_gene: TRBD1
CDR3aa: CASSRDRGSEQFF
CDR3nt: TGTGCCAGCAGCAGGGACAGGGGGAGTGAGCAGTTCTTC

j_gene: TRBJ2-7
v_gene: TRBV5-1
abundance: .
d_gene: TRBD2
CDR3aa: CASSSGLAGGGYEQYF
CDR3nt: TGCGCCAGCAGCTCTGGACTAGCGGGAGGTGGCTACGAGCAGTACTTC

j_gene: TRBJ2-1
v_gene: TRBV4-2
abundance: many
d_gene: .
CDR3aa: CASSRQGTYNEQFF
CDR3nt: TGTGCCAGCAGCCGTCAGGGGACCTACAATGAGCAGTTCTTC

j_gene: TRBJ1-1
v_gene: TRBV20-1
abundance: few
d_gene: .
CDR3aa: CSAAGARMNTEAFF
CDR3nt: TGCAGTGCAGCGGGAGCGAGAATGAACACTGAAGCTTTCTTT

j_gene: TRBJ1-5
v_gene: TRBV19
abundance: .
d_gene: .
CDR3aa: CASTTQGGTGAQPQHF
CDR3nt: TGTGCCAGTACCACACAAGGCGGGACCGGAGCACAGCCCCAGCATTTT

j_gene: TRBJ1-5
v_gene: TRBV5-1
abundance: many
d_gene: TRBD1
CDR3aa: CASSFGPGTVDQPQHF
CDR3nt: TGCGCCAGCAGCTTTGGCCCCGGGACAGTAGATCAGCCCCAGCATTTT

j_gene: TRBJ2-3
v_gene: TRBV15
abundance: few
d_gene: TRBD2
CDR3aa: CATSRGASGLTDTQYF
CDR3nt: TGTGCCACCAGCAGAGGGGCTAGCGGACTTACCGATACGCAGTATTTT

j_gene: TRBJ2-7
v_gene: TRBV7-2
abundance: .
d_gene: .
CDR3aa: CASSLVAMYEQYF
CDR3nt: TGTGCCAGCAGCTTAGTAGCGATGTACGAGCAGTACTTC

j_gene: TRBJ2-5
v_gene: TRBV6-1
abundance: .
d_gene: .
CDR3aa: CASSWTRGLGTQYF
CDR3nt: TGTGCCAGCAGCTGGACGCGGGGTTTGGGAACCCAGTACTTC

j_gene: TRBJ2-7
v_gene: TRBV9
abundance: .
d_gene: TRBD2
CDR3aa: CASSASSSGRKYF
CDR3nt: TGTGCCAGCAGCGCATCCTCTAGCGGGAGAAAGTACTTC

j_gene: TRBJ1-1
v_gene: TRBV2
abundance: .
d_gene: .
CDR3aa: CASSDLGPITEAFF
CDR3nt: TGTGCCAGCAGCGACCTCGGACCGATCACTGAAGCTTTCTTT

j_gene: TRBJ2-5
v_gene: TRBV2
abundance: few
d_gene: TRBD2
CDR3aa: CASSELHATSGRSAETQYF
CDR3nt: TGTGCCAGCAGTGAACTTCACGCGACTAGCGGGAGATCGGCTGAGACCCAGTACTTC

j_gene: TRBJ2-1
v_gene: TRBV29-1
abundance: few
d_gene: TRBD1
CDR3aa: CSEATGSPYNEQFF
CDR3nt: TGCAGCGAAGCGACAGGGAGTCCCTACAATGAGCAGTTCTTC

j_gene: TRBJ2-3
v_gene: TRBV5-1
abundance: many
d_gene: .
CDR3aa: CASSSASGGTQYF
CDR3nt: TGCGCCAGCAGCTCCGCCTCAGGGGGGACGCAGTATTTT

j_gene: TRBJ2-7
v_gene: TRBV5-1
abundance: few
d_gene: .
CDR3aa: CASSLVGLDYEQYF
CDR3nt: TGCGCCAGCAGCTTGGTAGGGCTCGACTACGAGCAGTACTTC

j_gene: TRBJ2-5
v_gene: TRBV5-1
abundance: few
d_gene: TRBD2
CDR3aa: CASSLAGTSGKETQYF
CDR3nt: TGCGCCAGCAGCTTGGCCGGGACTAGCGGTAAAGAGACCCAGTACTTC

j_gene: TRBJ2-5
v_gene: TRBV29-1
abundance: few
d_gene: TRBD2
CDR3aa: CSTGPRAGGPQETQYF
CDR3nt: TGCAGCACCGGTCCCCGAGCGGGGGGGCCACAAGAGACCCAGTACTTC

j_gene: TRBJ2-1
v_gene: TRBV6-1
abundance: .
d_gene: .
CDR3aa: CASRSTDRGGYNEQFF
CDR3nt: TGTGCCAGCAGAAGCACAGACAGAGGGGGATACAATGAGCAGTTCTTC

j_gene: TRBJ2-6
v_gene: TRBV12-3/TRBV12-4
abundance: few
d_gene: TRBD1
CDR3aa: CASSFAAGGAGANVLTF
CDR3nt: TGTGCCAGCAGTTTTGCGGCAGGGGGCGCCGGGGCCAACGTCCTGACTTTC

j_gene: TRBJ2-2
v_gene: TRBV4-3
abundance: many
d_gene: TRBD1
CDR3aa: CASSQEGQGASTGELFF
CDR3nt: TGCGCCAGCAGCCAAGAGGGACAGGGGGCGAGCACCGGGGAGCTGTTTTTT

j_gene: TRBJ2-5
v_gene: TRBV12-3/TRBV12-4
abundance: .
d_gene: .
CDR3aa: CASSLRDTQGGTQYF
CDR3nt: TGTGCCAGCAGTCTCCGGGACACTCAAGGGGGGACCCAGTACTTC

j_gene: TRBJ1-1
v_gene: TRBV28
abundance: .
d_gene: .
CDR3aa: CASSFAGLGEAFF
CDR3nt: TGTGCCAGCAGTTTCGCTGGCTTGGGTGAAGCTTTCTTT

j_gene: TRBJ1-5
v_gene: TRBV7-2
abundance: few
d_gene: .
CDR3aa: CASSEVVGGRVQPQHF
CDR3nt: TGTGCCAGCAGCGAGGTGGTTGGGGGGCGCGTACAGCCCCAGCATTTT

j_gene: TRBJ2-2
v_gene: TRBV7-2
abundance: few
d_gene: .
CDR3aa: CASSLDNRNTGELFF
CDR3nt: TGTGCCAGCAGCTTAGATAACAGAAACACCGGGGAGCTGTTTTTT

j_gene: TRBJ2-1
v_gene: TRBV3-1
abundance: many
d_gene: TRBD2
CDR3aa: CASSQGPTSGGLNEQFF
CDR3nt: TGTGCCAGCAGCCAAGGCCCGACTAGCGGGGGGCTCAATGAGCAGTTCTTC

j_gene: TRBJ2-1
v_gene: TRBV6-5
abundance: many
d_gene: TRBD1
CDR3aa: CASSLTGALYNEQFF
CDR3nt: TGTGCCAGCAGTTTAACAGGGGCGCTTTACAATGAGCAGTTCTTC

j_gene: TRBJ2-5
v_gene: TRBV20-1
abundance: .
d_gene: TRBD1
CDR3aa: CSAPDRIRQETQYF
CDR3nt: TGCAGTGCCCCGGACAGGATAAGACAAGAGACCCAGTACTTC

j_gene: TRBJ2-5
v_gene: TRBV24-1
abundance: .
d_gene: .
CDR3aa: CATSEGSGILETQYF
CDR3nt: TGTGCCACCAGTGAAGGCTCAGGGATTTTGGAGACCCAGTACTTC

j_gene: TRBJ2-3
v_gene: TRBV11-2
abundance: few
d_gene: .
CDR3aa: CASSSRITLGAQYF
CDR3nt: TGTGCCAGCAGCTCTAGGATTACTCTAGGGGCGCAGTATTTT

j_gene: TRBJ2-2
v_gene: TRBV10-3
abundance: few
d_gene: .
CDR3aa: CAIRMQPATNTGELFF
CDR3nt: TGTGCCATCAGAATGCAGCCAGCCACGAACACCGGGGAGCTGTTTTTT

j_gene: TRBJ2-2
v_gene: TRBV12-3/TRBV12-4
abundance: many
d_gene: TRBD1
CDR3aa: CASSSGRGKQNTGELFF
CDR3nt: TGTGCCAGCAGTTCTGGCAGGGGGAAGCAGAACACCGGGGAGCTGTTTTTT

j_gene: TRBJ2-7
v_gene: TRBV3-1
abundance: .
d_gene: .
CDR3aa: CASSQDRGRGYEQYF
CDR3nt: TGTGCCAGCAGCCAAGATCGGGGGCGGGGATACGAGCAGTACTTC

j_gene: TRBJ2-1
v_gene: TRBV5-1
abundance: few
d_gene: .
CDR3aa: CASSWVRLSEQFF
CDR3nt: TGCGCCAGCAGCTGGGTTCGTCTCAGTGAGCAGTTCTTC

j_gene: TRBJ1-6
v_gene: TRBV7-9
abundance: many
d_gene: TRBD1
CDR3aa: CASSATGGGNSPLHF
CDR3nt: TGTGCCAGCAGCGCGACAGGGGGCGGTAATTCACCCCTCCACTTT

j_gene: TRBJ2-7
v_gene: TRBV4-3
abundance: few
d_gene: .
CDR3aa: CASSREPGHNYEQYF
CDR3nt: TGCGCCAGCAGCCGAGAGCCGGGACACAACTACGAGCAGTATTTC

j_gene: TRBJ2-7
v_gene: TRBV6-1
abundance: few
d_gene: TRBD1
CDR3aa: CASSRRWQGANEQYF
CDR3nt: TGTGCCAGCAGTCGGCGGTGGCAGGGGGCAAACGAGCAGTACTTC

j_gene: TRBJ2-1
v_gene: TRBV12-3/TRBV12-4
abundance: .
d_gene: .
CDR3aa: CASNPSVGNHEQFF
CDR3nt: TGTGCCAGTAATCCTTCTGTAGGGAACCATGAGCAGTTCTTC

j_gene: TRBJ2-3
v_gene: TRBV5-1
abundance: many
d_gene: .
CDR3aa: CASSLGLTDTQYF
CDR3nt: TGCGCCAGCAGCTTGGGACTCACAGATACGCAGTATTTT

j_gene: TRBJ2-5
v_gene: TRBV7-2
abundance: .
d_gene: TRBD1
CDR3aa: CASSLRQGFKTQYF
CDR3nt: TGTGCCAGCAGCCTTCGACAGGGATTTAAGACCCAGTACTTC

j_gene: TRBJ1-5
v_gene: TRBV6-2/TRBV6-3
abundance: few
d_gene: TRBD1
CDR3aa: CASRTWTGFGNQPQHF
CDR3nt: TGTGCCAGCAGAACCTGGACAGGGTTTGGCAATCAGCCCCAGCATTTT

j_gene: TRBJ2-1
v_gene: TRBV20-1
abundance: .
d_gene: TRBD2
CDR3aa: CSAYKGGSGVLNEQFF
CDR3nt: TGCAGTGCCTACAAGGGAGGGAGCGGAGTCCTCAATGAGCAGTTCTTC

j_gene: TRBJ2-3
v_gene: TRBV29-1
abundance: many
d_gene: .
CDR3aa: CSVEGATDTQYF
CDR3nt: TGCAGCGTGGAGGGGGCAACAGATACGCAGTATTTT

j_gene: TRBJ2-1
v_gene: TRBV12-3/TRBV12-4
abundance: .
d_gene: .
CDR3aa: CASSLRGPGQFF
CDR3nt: TGTGCCAGCAGTTTACGCGGGCCCGGGCAGTTCTTC